This is a list of T cell receptor beta chains from one sample in a study of cytomegalovirus exposure and HLA in healthy donors. Clones were sequenced by immunoSEQ multiplex PCR, and TCRdb holds only the in-frame ones, with some missing. The repertoire includes about 140,000 clones, about 77% of them detected once, and roughly 1.3% sits in the top ten. Input material: PBMCs. These receptors were collected from a woman aged 40 to 49 in good health and CMV-seronegative. Each CDR3 is given with its conserved first and last residue. A D gene is named only where the DNA matches it firmly. Size is stated for part of the rows, as once, few or many counts, or as a class when the clone is expanded.

cdr3_nt: TGTGCCAGCAGCGTGGCGCGGGGCACTGAAGCTTTCTTT
cdr3_aa: CASSVARGTEAFF
d_call: -
clone_size: few
j_call: TRBJ1-1
v_call: TRBV9

cdr3_nt: TGTGCCAGCAGCTACCGGACAGGGTATCGGACTGAAGCTTTCTTT
cdr3_aa: CASSYRTGYRTEAFF
d_call: TRBD1
clone_size: -
j_call: TRBJ1-1
v_call: TRBV5-6

cdr3_nt: TGTGCCAGCAGTTCCCTAACGACAGGGAACTATGGCTACACCTTC
cdr3_aa: CASSSLTTGNYGYTF
d_call: TRBD1
clone_size: -
j_call: TRBJ1-2
v_call: TRBV28

cdr3_nt: TGCGCCAGCAGGATACTAGTTGGCACCGGGGAGTTGTTTTTT
cdr3_aa: CASRILVGTGELFF
d_call: -
clone_size: -
j_call: TRBJ2-2
v_call: TRBV5-1

cdr3_nt: TGTGCCAGTAGTATAACCCGACAGGGCGGAAACACCATATATTTT
cdr3_aa: CASSITRQGGNTIYF
d_call: TRBD1
clone_size: -
j_call: TRBJ1-3
v_call: TRBV19

cdr3_nt: TGTGCCAGCTCACCTGTCCCGGGACTAGCGGGGGGATCCTACGAGCAGTACTTC
cdr3_aa: CASSPVPGLAGGSYEQYF
d_call: TRBD2
clone_size: -
j_call: TRBJ2-7
v_call: TRBV18

cdr3_nt: TGTGCCATCAGTGAGTCGACTGGCACCGGGGAGCTGTTTTTT
cdr3_aa: CAISESTGTGELFF
d_call: -
clone_size: -
j_call: TRBJ2-2
v_call: TRBV10-3

cdr3_nt: TGTGCCATCAGTGAGGGGACAGGGGAAAAGCAGTACTTC
cdr3_aa: CAISEGTGEKQYF
d_call: TRBD1
clone_size: few
j_call: TRBJ2-7
v_call: TRBV10-3

cdr3_nt: TGTGCCAGCAGCGGACAGGCATTGGGCTACACCTTC
cdr3_aa: CASSGQALGYTF
d_call: TRBD1
clone_size: -
j_call: TRBJ1-2
v_call: TRBV7-9

cdr3_nt: TGTGCCAGCAGTGAAGAAAACCTCGGGACAGTCATCTACGAGCAGTACTTC
cdr3_aa: CASSEENLGTVIYEQYF
d_call: TRBD1
clone_size: once
j_call: TRBJ2-7
v_call: TRBV6-1

cdr3_nt: TGTGCCAGCAGCTTAGCTCGCCGGGACAGGCAGGAAACTGGGGCCAACGTCCTGACTTTC
cdr3_aa: CASSLARRDRQETGANVLTF
d_call: TRBD1
clone_size: -
j_call: TRBJ2-6
v_call: TRBV7-8

cdr3_nt: TGTGCCAGCAGCTTCGACAGGGACGAGCAGTACTTC
cdr3_aa: CASSFDRDEQYF
d_call: TRBD1
clone_size: -
j_call: TRBJ2-7
v_call: TRBV2

cdr3_nt: TGTGCCAGCAGCTCGGGACAGGGAAAAGTTGGCTACACCTTC
cdr3_aa: CASSSGQGKVGYTF
d_call: TRBD1
clone_size: -
j_call: TRBJ1-2
v_call: TRBV7-9

cdr3_nt: TGTGCCAGCAGCCCCCTAGGACAGGATAACACCTTC
cdr3_aa: CASSPLGQDNTF
d_call: TRBD1
clone_size: -
j_call: TRBJ1-2
v_call: TRBV27

cdr3_nt: TGCGCCAGCAGCCGTGGGGGGGGACCCACAGATACGCAGTATTTT
cdr3_aa: CASSRGGGPTDTQYF
d_call: TRBD2
clone_size: once
j_call: TRBJ2-3
v_call: TRBV5-1

cdr3_nt: TGTGCCAGCAGCCAGGGAGGGGCCAACGTCCTGACTTTC
cdr3_aa: CASSQGGANVLTF
d_call: -
clone_size: -
j_call: TRBJ2-6
v_call: TRBV7-3

cdr3_nt: TGTGCCATCGGCAATCGGGGTGTGAACACTGAAGCTTTCTTT
cdr3_aa: CAIGNRGVNTEAFF
d_call: -
clone_size: few
j_call: TRBJ1-1
v_call: TRBV10-3

cdr3_nt: TGCAGCGTTCGGGACTACCCGAATTCACCCCTCCACTTT
cdr3_aa: CSVRDYPNSPLHF
d_call: -
clone_size: -
j_call: TRBJ1-6
v_call: TRBV29-1

cdr3_nt: TGTGCCAGCAGCTTAATGGGACAAGCAGAAAAACTGTTTTTT
cdr3_aa: CASSLMGQAEKLFF
d_call: -
clone_size: -
j_call: TRBJ1-4
v_call: TRBV7-2

cdr3_nt: TGTGCCAGCAGCCCCCGACAGGGCAGGATGAACACTGAAGCTTTCTTT
cdr3_aa: CASSPRQGRMNTEAFF
d_call: TRBD1
clone_size: -
j_call: TRBJ1-1
v_call: TRBV7-9

cdr3_nt: TGTGCCAGCTCCCCTCAGGAAGGTCGTGGTTCACCCCTCCACTTT
cdr3_aa: CASSPQEGRGSPLHF
d_call: -
clone_size: few
j_call: TRBJ1-6
v_call: TRBV18

cdr3_nt: TGTGCCAGCAGCTTAGGACAGGTTTTCTACAATGAGCAGTTCTTC
cdr3_aa: CASSLGQVFYNEQFF
d_call: -
clone_size: -
j_call: TRBJ2-1
v_call: TRBV7-9

cdr3_nt: TGTGCCTGGGGACTCTCACGGGGCACTGAAGCTTTCTTT
cdr3_aa: CAWGLSRGTEAFF
d_call: -
clone_size: -
j_call: TRBJ1-1
v_call: TRBV7-9

cdr3_nt: TGCGCCAGCAGCTTTGCAGGCACCGGGGAGCTGTTTTTT
cdr3_aa: CASSFAGTGELFF
d_call: -
clone_size: once
j_call: TRBJ2-2
v_call: TRBV5-1

cdr3_nt: TGCGCCAGCAGTAAGACAGGGGAGGGGACGCACTATGGCTACACCTTC
cdr3_aa: CASSKTGEGTHYGYTF
d_call: TRBD1
clone_size: -
j_call: TRBJ1-2
v_call: TRBV5-1

cdr3_nt: TGCAGCGCCGTCGGGGGGCCCAATGAAAAACTGTTTTTT
cdr3_aa: CSAVGGPNEKLFF
d_call: -
clone_size: few
j_call: TRBJ1-4
v_call: TRBV29-1

cdr3_nt: TGTGCCAGCAGTTCAACCGAGGCTCGGTCCTACGAGCAGTACTTC
cdr3_aa: CASSSTEARSYEQYF
d_call: -
clone_size: -
j_call: TRBJ2-7
v_call: TRBV27

cdr3_nt: TGTGCCAGCAGCTTTCTCCTCTCTAAAACCTCGGGGGATACGCAGTATTTT
cdr3_aa: CASSFLLSKTSGDTQYF
d_call: -
clone_size: -
j_call: TRBJ2-3
v_call: TRBV5-4

cdr3_nt: TGTGCCAGCAGTGAAACCGGGACAGGGAAAAACTATGGCTACACCTTC
cdr3_aa: CASSETGTGKNYGYTF
d_call: TRBD1
clone_size: -
j_call: TRBJ1-2
v_call: TRBV6-1

cdr3_nt: TGTGCCAGTAGTATAGGCCGGAGACAGGGGGCTGTTTACGAGCAGTACTTC
cdr3_aa: CASSIGRRQGAVYEQYF
d_call: TRBD1
clone_size: -
j_call: TRBJ2-7
v_call: TRBV19

cdr3_nt: TGTGCCAGCAGGGAATGGGGGGCGGGGGGGCCGGGTACGCAGTATTTT
cdr3_aa: CASREWGAGGPGTQYF
d_call: TRBD2
clone_size: -
j_call: TRBJ2-3
v_call: TRBV2

cdr3_nt: TGTGCCAGCAGCGTAGAGGGGGTTAGTATCAGCCCCCAGCATTTT
cdr3_aa: CASSVEGVSISPQHF
d_call: -
clone_size: -
j_call: TRBJ1-5
v_call: TRBV9

cdr3_nt: TGTGCCAGCAGTTATCCACGGACAGGTGGGATCACTGAAGCTTTCTTT
cdr3_aa: CASSYPRTGGITEAFF
d_call: TRBD1
clone_size: -
j_call: TRBJ1-1
v_call: TRBV28

cdr3_nt: TGTGCCAGCAGTTTACTTCAGGCCAATGAGCAGTTCTTC
cdr3_aa: CASSLLQANEQFF
d_call: -
clone_size: few
j_call: TRBJ2-1
v_call: TRBV27

cdr3_nt: TGTGCCAGCATACCCGAGACAGGGCTAAATTCACCCCTCCACTTT
cdr3_aa: CASIPETGLNSPLHF
d_call: TRBD1
clone_size: -
j_call: TRBJ1-6
v_call: TRBV2

cdr3_nt: TGTGCCAGCAGCTTGGCGGGAGCAAACACCGGGGAGCTGTTTTTT
cdr3_aa: CASSLAGANTGELFF
d_call: -
clone_size: -
j_call: TRBJ2-2
v_call: TRBV5-4

cdr3_nt: TGTGCCAGCAGCTTAGATACCTCGGTGACCTACGAGCAGTACTTC
cdr3_aa: CASSLDTSVTYEQYF
d_call: -
clone_size: -
j_call: TRBJ2-7
v_call: TRBV7-9

cdr3_nt: TGTGCCAGCAGTTACACGGGACAGAATTCTAACTATGGCTACACCTTC
cdr3_aa: CASSYTGQNSNYGYTF
d_call: TRBD1
clone_size: -
j_call: TRBJ1-2
v_call: TRBV6-5

cdr3_nt: TGTGCCACCAGTCGGGGGGGCCTTGGTACAGATACGCAGTATTTT
cdr3_aa: CATSRGGLGTDTQYF
d_call: TRBD2
clone_size: -
j_call: TRBJ2-3
v_call: TRBV15

cdr3_nt: TGCAGCGTTCTTCCCTACACTGAAGCTTTCTTT
cdr3_aa: CSVLPYTEAFF
d_call: -
clone_size: -
j_call: TRBJ1-1
v_call: TRBV29-1

cdr3_nt: TGTGCCATCAACTTTGACAGGGCGGGCGACGAGCAGTACTTC
cdr3_aa: CAINFDRAGDEQYF
d_call: TRBD1
clone_size: -
j_call: TRBJ2-7
v_call: TRBV10-3

cdr3_nt: TGTGCCAGCAGAGGACTAGCCCCACCCACCGGGGAGCTGTTTTTT
cdr3_aa: CASRGLAPPTGELFF
d_call: TRBD2
clone_size: -
j_call: TRBJ2-2
v_call: TRBV6-5